The 2 T cell receptor beta chains below come from one sample, sequenced in a study of T cell responses to AZD1222 COVID-19 vaccine (dated by TCRdb to about 2021). The sample's time point label, in plain terms: baseline before first vaccination. Library creation used the immunoSEQ multiplex PCR assay. The table was pulled from immuneACCESS by TCRdb, which kept in-frame rearrangements only. Such tables lose some clones; where checked, under half of the loss comes from unresolved V genes, and the rest has no known cause. The table for this sample lists 150,000 to 200,000 clones; about 87% of them were counted only once. The ten largest clones take up about 6.1% of the sample. The sample in question was peripheral blood, obtained on day 0 of AZD1222 vaccination. Receptors were obtained from an adult in good health.

This chain uses TRBV7-9 with TRBJ2-1; D not resolved. Germline V gene sequence: CDR1 SEHNR, CDR2 FQNEAQ (reference sequence). The CDR3 consists of 14 residues. The V and J ends lost 1 base and 4 bases respectively, with 8 bases between them. Here the CDR3 reads CASSLVRGYNEQFF. In DNA, the CDR3 is TGTGCCAGCAGCTTAGTTCGCGGATACAATGAGCAGTTCTTC.

The rearrangement uses TRBV24-1 and TRBJ2-3; D may correspond to TRBD1 or TRBD2 (6 bases each). V lost 3 bases and J 3 bases, leaving 12 bases between the germline ends. The CDR3 consists of 15 residues. Germline V CDR1 and CDR2: KGHDR, SFDVKD. CDR3 nucleotides: TGTGCCACCAGTGATCGAGGGGGAGGAACAGATACGCAGTATTTT. It is translated as CATSDRGGGTDTQYF.